The source of this T cell receptor (beta chain) is a study of T cell responses to AZD1222 COVID-19 vaccine (dated by TCRdb to the early 2020s). Regarding the research as a whole: A total of just over 230 trial participants underwent TCR sequencing, of whom roughly 210 had received two doses of AZD1222 and 26 had received two doses of the MenACWY control vaccine. Trial participants were enrolled by age into 18-55, 56-69 and 70-plus year subgroups, with approximately 160, 26 and 62 TCR-sequenced participants respectively. Broad study findings and their caveats: Because no samples from the day 14 peak response were available, repertoires could be characterized only after the peak T cell response. In the small 56-69-year group, the increase in depth fell short of significance, most likely because of low power. Conclusions about previously exposed vaccinees are limited because only six or seven AZD1222 recipients were SARS-CoV-2 seropositive at baseline. CD4 TCRs associated with the vaccine covered the entire spike protein, and the dominant responses were in regions 160-218 and 743-854. Participants were mostly white British, with more females than males. The authors suggested clonal diversity may have been underestimated. After two AZD1222 doses, spike-specific TCR breadth and depth were significantly higher than at day 0 and than in MenACWY recipients. Reportedly, almost half of the unique spike-specific TCRs recognized epitopes lying outside the regions that are mutated in the B.1.351 and B.1.1.7 variants.

Regarding this clone: No antigen is known for it. Nothing much larger sits one base from this clone, and base qualities are not available.

From its cysteine to its phenylalanine, the CDR3 spans 13 amino acids. Left in the record is the CDR3 DNA by itself, 39 bases read in frame from the first base. V is pared back by 5 bases and J by 6 bases, with 13 bases lying between the germline termini. Based on the germline V gene, the CDR1 and CDR2 sequences are MGHRA and YSYEKL. Interpreted using the paper, the time point label stands for: about 28 days (+/-7) after the second vaccine dose. Because spike-specific TCR depth and breadth did not differ between the two schedules, AZD1222 recipients who got a second dose at roughly 4 weeks were pooled with those who got a second dose at roughly 12 weeks. Vaccinee samples were obtained from the UK trials COV001 and COV002, which included a single-blind randomized controlled phase 2/3 trial of AZD1222 (ChAdOx1 nCoV-19) in healthy adults. For TCRbeta chain sequencing, PBMC samples from trial participants were taken at day 0 and at day 28 after the second dose.

The CDR3 regions of human TCRbeta chains were analyzed by immunosequencing. Under the source paper's analysis protocol: TCRs in the repertoires were matched against a reference library of SARS-CoV-2-specific TCRs that had been generated with the MIRA antigen-specificity platform. Breadth was defined as the fraction of unique TCRs that were SARS-CoV-2-associated. Depth was defined as the fraction of total T cells that were SARS-CoV-2-associated. Using the MIRA data, every spike-specific TCR was mapped to the spike region that the TCR reacted to and assigned to either a CD4 or a CD8 class. Log10-transformed breadth and depth values were compared by one-way ANOVA with Sidak's multiple comparisons tests. TCRdb holds this immuneACCESS table with in-frame rearrangements only. Some clones are missing; in checked studies, unresolved V genes explain under half, and the rest has no known cause. The V and J calls and clone size come from that table; D and trimming were worked out from the DNA. The sample data list roughly 150,000 clones, and 92% of these were observed just once. The ten largest clones capture 1% to 1.4% of the sample.

Recombination joined TRBV4-1 with TRBJ1-2, with the D gene too uncertain to name. The material was peripheral blood, obtained 28 days after the second AZD1222 dose. The clonotype was recovered from an adult who received the AZD1222 COVID-19 vaccine. The sequenced DNA is TGCGCCAGCAGCTACCTCATAGGGAATGGCTACACCTTC. It is translated as CASSYLIGNGYTF.